A selection of T cell receptor beta chains follows, all from one sample in a study of CD8 T cells in ankylosing spondylitis. Each CDR3 protein gets one entry after TCRdb re-called the 5' RACE reads with MiXCR. The data contain hundreds of thousands of distinct CDR3 sequences, roughly a quarter of them seen just once; the ten biggest clones take up 0.89%. The sample taken for sequencing was blood, either unsorted or a sorted T cell fraction (not recorded which). The receptors derive from a male donor with ankylosing spondylitis. The CDR3 runs from the conserved cysteine through the conserved F or W. The D gene is left open where the match is weak. Size is stated for part of the rows, as once, few or many counts, or as a class when the clone is expanded.

abundance: -
d_gene: TRBD1
j_gene: TRBJ1-6
v_gene: TRBV11-2
CDR3aa: CASSLGGQGYSPLHF
CDR3nt: TGTGCCAGCAGCTTAGGGGGACAGGGGTATTCACCCCTCCACTTT

abundance: -
d_gene: -
j_gene: TRBJ2-2
v_gene: TRBV11-2
CDR3aa: CASSLVALRTNTGELFF
CDR3nt: TGTGCCAGCAGCTTAGTAGCCCTCAGGACGAACACCGGGGAGCTGTTTTTT

abundance: few
d_gene: -
j_gene: TRBJ2-3
v_gene: TRBV28
CDR3aa: CASGKSTDTQYF
CDR3nt: TGTGCCAGCGGGAAGTCCACAGATACGCAGTATTTT

abundance: -
d_gene: TRBD2
j_gene: TRBJ2-4
v_gene: TRBV30
CDR3aa: CAWSPGLALNIQYF
CDR3nt: TGTGCCTGGAGTCCGGGACTAGCTTTAAACATTCAGTACTTC

abundance: -
d_gene: TRBD1
j_gene: TRBJ1-1
v_gene: TRBV20-1
CDR3aa: CSALGPGTANTEAFF
CDR3nt: TGCAGTGCTTTAGGACCTGGGACAGCCAACACTGAAGCTTTCTTT

abundance: once
d_gene: -
j_gene: TRBJ2-2
v_gene: TRBV11-3
CDR3aa: CASEPRDINTGELFF
CDR3nt: TGTGCCAGCGAACCCCGGGACATAAACACCGGGGAGCTGTTTTTT

abundance: few
d_gene: -
j_gene: TRBJ2-4
v_gene: TRBV15
CDR3aa: CATSRDVYEKNIQYF
CDR3nt: TGTGCCACCAGCAGAGACGTATATGAGAAAAACATTCAGTACTTC

abundance: -
d_gene: -
j_gene: TRBJ2-1
v_gene: TRBV21-1
CDR3aa: CAKGERGSSYNEQFF
CDR3nt: TGTGCCAAGGGCGAGCGGGGGAGCTCCTACAATGAGCAGTTCTTC

abundance: -
d_gene: -
j_gene: TRBJ2-2
v_gene: TRBV11-2
CDR3aa: CASSSQEGELFF
CDR3nt: TGTGCCAGCAGCTCTCAGGAGGGGGAGCTGTTTTTT

abundance: -
d_gene: -
j_gene: TRBJ2-5
v_gene: TRBV16
CDR3aa: CASSQAREETQYF
CDR3nt: TGTGCCAGCAGCCAAGCGAGGGAAGAGACCCAGTACTTC

abundance: few
d_gene: TRBD1
j_gene: TRBJ2-7
v_gene: TRBV5-1
CDR3aa: CASSLAGQGGYEQYF
CDR3nt: TGCGCCAGCAGCTTGGCCGGACAGGGTGGCTACGAGCAGTACTTC

abundance: many
d_gene: -
j_gene: TRBJ2-1
v_gene: TRBV11-1
CDR3aa: CASSLAGLLYNEQFF
CDR3nt: TGTGCCAGCAGCCTCGCGGGACTCCTCTACAATGAGCAGTTCTTC

abundance: many
d_gene: -
j_gene: TRBJ2-2
v_gene: TRBV7-9
CDR3aa: CAGENQNTGELFF
CDR3nt: TGTGCCGGAGAGAACCAGAACACCGGGGAGCTGTTTTTT

abundance: once
d_gene: -
j_gene: TRBJ2-5
v_gene: TRBV4-1
CDR3aa: CASSQDPEAQETQYF
CDR3nt: TGCGCCAGCAGCCAAGACCCCGAGGCCCAAGAGACCCAGTACTTC

abundance: -
d_gene: TRBD2
j_gene: TRBJ2-1
v_gene: TRBV5-1
CDR3aa: CASSLAGTSDEQFF
CDR3nt: TGCGCCAGCAGCTTGGCCGGGACTAGTGATGAGCAGTTCTTC